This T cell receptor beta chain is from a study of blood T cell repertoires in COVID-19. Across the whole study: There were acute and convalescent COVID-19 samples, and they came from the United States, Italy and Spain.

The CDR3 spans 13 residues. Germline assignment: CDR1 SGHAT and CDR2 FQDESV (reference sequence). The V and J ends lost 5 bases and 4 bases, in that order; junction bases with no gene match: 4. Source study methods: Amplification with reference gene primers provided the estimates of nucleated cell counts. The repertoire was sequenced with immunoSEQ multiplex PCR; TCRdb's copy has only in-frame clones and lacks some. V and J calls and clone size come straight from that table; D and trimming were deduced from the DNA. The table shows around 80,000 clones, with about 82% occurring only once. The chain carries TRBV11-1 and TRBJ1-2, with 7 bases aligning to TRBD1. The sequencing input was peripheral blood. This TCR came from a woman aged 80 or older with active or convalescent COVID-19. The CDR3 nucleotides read TGTGCCAGCAGCCTACAGGGGACCTATGGCTACACCTTC. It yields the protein CASSLQGTYGYTF.